This T cell receptor (beta chain) was captured by sequencing in a study of T cell responses to AZD1222 COVID-19 vaccine. Broader study findings: Nearly half of spike-specific TCRs reportedly target unmutated variant regions. Spike-specific TCR breadth and depth grew following two AZD1222 doses. Baseline antibody screening turned up just a handful of seropositive AZD1222 recipients. In a largely white British group with more females than males, clonal diversity was possibly underestimated.

Regarding this clone: The antigen is undetermined.

V lost 7 bases and J lost 4, with 6 bases in between. CDR3 length equals 11 residues. Profiled with immunoSEQ multiplex PCR; TCRdb holds only in-frame clones, not every one. The table lists tens of thousands of clones, over 90% of them singletons. The sequenced sample was peripheral blood, obtained on day 0 of AZD1222 vaccination. The source is an adult in good health. This rearrangement joins TRBV12-3 or TRBV12-4 to TRBJ2-3, with D unclear. The CDR3 nucleotides read TGTGCCAGCATCCGGGCAGATACGCAGTATTTT. Encoded protein: CASIRADTQYF.